Listed below are T cell receptor beta chains from one sample, sequenced in a study of identifying expanded T cells in peripheral blood. The assay was immunoSEQ multiplex PCR, and TCRdb's table has in-frame clones only and misses some. The data show under 95,000 clones, about nine tenths seen once. Specimen: blood. These receptor sequences come from a person aged 18 to 75 in good health. CDR3s include the opening cysteine and the closing phenylalanine or tryptophan. A D gene is named only where the DNA matches it firmly. Only part of the rows carry a size: once, few, many, or a class if the clone is expanded.

J	size	V	D	CDR3	DNA
TRBJ2-7	-	TRBV21-1	-	CASSKQGSYEQYF	TGTGCCAGCAGCAAACAGGGCTCCTACGAGCAGTACTTC
TRBJ1-2	-	TRBV5-5	TRBD1	CASSPEGDRGDGYTF	TGTGCCAGCAGCCCGGAGGGGGACAGGGGTGATGGCTACACCTTC
TRBJ2-1	-	TRBV21-1	-	CASSRQGAGNEQFF	TGTGCCAGCAGCAGACAGGGGGCGGGTAATGAGCAGTTCTTC
TRBJ2-5	-	TRBV5-4	-	CASSSFGAGTQYF	TGTGCCAGCAGCTCCTTCGGGGCCGGGACCCAGTACTTC
TRBJ1-6	-	TRBV23-1	-	CASTLWAGRRNSPLHF	TGCGCCAGCACCCTGTGGGCAGGCCGGCGTAATTCACCCCTCCACTTT
TRBJ2-7	few	TRBV19	TRBD1	CASSGTGATYEQYF	TGTGCCAGTAGTGGTACAGGGGCCACCTACGAGCAGTACTTC
TRBJ2-2	-	TRBV15	-	CATSRQGGNTGELFF	TGTGCCACCAGCAGGCAGGGGGGGAACACCGGGGAGCTGTTTTTT
TRBJ2-1	-	TRBV7-2	-	CASSPHRDIEQFF	TGTGCCAGCAGCCCCCACCGGGACATTGAGCAGTTCTTC
TRBJ1-3	-	TRBV4-2	TRBD1	CASRLDRALSGNTIYF	TGTGCCAGCAGACTGGACAGGGCCCTTTCTGGAAACACCATATATTTT
TRBJ2-3	few	TRBV5-1	-	CASSLVPGGHDTQYF	TGCGCCAGCAGCTTGGTTCCAGGGGGGCATGATACGCAGTATTTT
TRBJ2-1	-	TRBV11-3	TRBD1	CASSLDATSRGHEQFF	TGTGCCAGCAGCTTAGATGCCACGAGCAGGGGGCATGAGCAGTTCTTC
TRBJ1-3	-	TRBV4-2	-	CASSRESSGNTIYF	TGTGCCAGCAGCCGCGAGTCCTCTGGAAACACCATATATTTT
TRBJ1-4	-	TRBV28	TRBD1	CASSLPSGTGGEKLFF	TGTGCCAGCAGCCTACCCTCCGGGACAGGGGGCGAAAAACTGTTTTTT
TRBJ1-1	-	TRBV12-5	-	CASGLGTTEAFF	TGTGCTAGTGGTTTAGGTACGACGGAAGCTTTCTTT
TRBJ1-4	once	TRBV7-8	-	CASTTTGAFGNEKLFF	TGTGCCAGCACCACGACAGGAGCATTTGGAAATGAAAAACTGTTTTTT
TRBJ2-5	-	TRBV9	-	CASSAIRGPGTQYF	TGTGCCAGCAGCGCTATCCGGGGCCCTGGAACCCAGTACTTC
TRBJ1-5	once	TRBV28	-	CASSLGAGVNQPQHF	TGTGCCAGCAGTTTAGGGGCAGGGGTAAATCAGCCCCAGCATTTT
TRBJ2-3	-	TRBV27	TRBD1	CASSARQGPPQADTQYF	TGTGCCAGCAGTGCCCGACAGGGCCCCCCGCAAGCCGATACGCAGTATTTT
TRBJ2-6	-	TRBV5-5	-	CASSGVFRLAGANVLTF	TGTGCCAGCAGCGGGGTGTTTAGGCTTGCTGGGGCCAACGTCCTGACTTTC
TRBJ2-2	-	TRBV19	-	CASSPPRGVTGELFF	TGTGCCAGTAGTCCCCCGAGGGGGGTCACCGGGGAGCTGTTTTTT
TRBJ1-5	-	TRBV5-1	-	CASSLGLGFDQPQHF	TGCGCCAGCAGCTTGGGCTTGGGGTTTGATCAGCCCCAGCATTTT
TRBJ1-2	-	TRBV9	-	CASSPRTGGYTF	TGTGCCAGCAGCCCCCGAACGGGCGGCTACACCTTC